This entry lists 6 T cell receptor beta chains sequenced from one sample in a study of blood T cell repertoires in COVID-19 (dated by TCRdb to the early 2020s). Receptors were amplified or captured by the immunoSEQ multiplex PCR assay. The table was pulled from immuneACCESS by TCRdb, which kept in-frame rearrangements only. Such tables lose some clones; where checked, under half of the loss comes from unresolved V genes, and the rest has no known cause. The sample table contains around 140,000 clones; only one count was recorded for roughly 90% of them. 18% of the sample goes to the ten largest clones. The sample consisted of peripheral blood. The receptors come from a man aged 45-65 years with active or convalescent COVID-19.

The chain combines TRBV6-1 with TRBJ2-2; weak D call: TRBD2 (5 bases). Trimming removed 1 base from V and 3 bases from J, with 9 bases in between. Germline assignment: CDR1 MNHNS and CDR2 SASEGT. The CDR3 has 15 residues. DNA of the CDR3: TGTGCCAGCAGTGAAGAGGCTAGCTACACCGGGGAGCTGTTTTTT. Protein: CASSEEASYTGELFF.

This clone was recorded once. The genes are TRBV5-1 and TRBJ2-1; 10 bases fit TRBD1. J was trimmed by 6 bases and V by 6 bases; bases with no gene match: 9. Germline CDR1 and CDR2: SGHRS and YFSETQ. The CDR3 loop spans 15 amino acids. CDR3 nucleotides: TGCGCCAGCACCCCGGAGGGGACAGGGGTCAATGAGCAGTTCTTC. Translation: CASTPEGTGVNEQFF.

This clone was picked up one time. The chain carries TRBV5-5 and TRBJ1-2; D is perhaps TRBD1 (5 bases). The V gene lost 2 bases and the J gene lost 6 bases, with 11 bases spanning the gap. This CDR3 spans 13 amino acids. From germline, CDR1 is SGHKS and CDR2 YYEKEE (reference sequence). The DNA of the CDR3 is TGTGCCAGCAGCTTTTTCCAGGGCGATGGCTACACCTTC. This sequence encodes CASSFFQGDGYTF. The full variable domain, its missing parts supplied by reference TRBV5-5 and TRBJ1-2, is DAGVTQSPTHLIKTRGQQVTLRCSPISGHKSVSWYQQVLGQGPQFIFQYYEKEERGRGNFPDRFSARQFPNYSSELNVNALLLGDSALYLCASSFFQGDGYTFGSGTRLTVV.

The V call is TRBV29-1, the J call TRBJ1-2; 10 bases are shared with TRBD1. Unmatched junction bases numbered 4, after V lost 6 bases and J lost 3 bases. Germline lookup yields CDR1 SQVTM and CDR2 ANQGSEA. CDR3 length: 13 residues. The DNA for the CDR3 is TGCAGCGTCGGGGACAGGGGTTACTATGGCTACACCTTC. This gives the protein CSVGDRGYYGYTF.

The chain employs TRBV27 and TRBJ2-1, with D possibly TRBD2 on 5 matching bases. Trimming took off 5 bases at V and 6 bases at J, with 14 bases between the two ends. The CDR3 is 14 amino acids. Looked up from germline, CDR1 is MNHEY and CDR2 is SMNVEV (reference sequence). DNA for the CDR3: TGTGCCAGCAGTGAGAGGGTGGACGTCAATGAGCAGTTCTTC. It translates to CASSERVDVNEQFF.

The chain couples TRBV21-1 to TRBJ2-7; the D segment call TRBD1 is taken from the table without a DNA check. TRBV21-1 is listed as a pseudogene. The CDR3 runs 16 residues. The CDR3 region has the DNA TGTGCCAGCAGCTCCCCGGACAGGGACAGGAGAAACGAGCAGTACTTC. This codes for CASSSPDRDRRNEQYF.